The 20 T cell receptor beta chains in this list originate from one sample, sequenced in a study of OX40 agonist ivuxolimab in advanced cancers. Clones were read by immunoSEQ multiplex PCR, and TCRdb kept only the in-frame ones, dropping some. The sample holds fewer than 55,000 clones; 81% are singletons and the top ten take around 6.8%. The sequencing used CD4+ or CD8+ T cells sorted from blood, collected in a trial of the OX40 agonist ivuxolimab. The receptors here all came from an adult with an advanced solid tumor such as melanoma, head and neck, liver or kidney cancer.

This chain uses TRBV7-9 with TRBJ1-1; D may be TRBD1 (5 bases). Germline lookup yields CDR1 SEHNR and CDR2 FQNEAQ (reference sequence). The CDR3 spans 12 residues. Trimming took 6 bases from V and 6 from J, leaving 11 bases between them. DNA for the CDR3: TGTGCCAGCAGTCATCAGGGAGCTGAAGCTTTCTTT. Amino acids: CASSHQGAEAFF.

The chain uses TRBV7-6 and TRBJ2-5; either TRBD1 or TRBD2 may supply D (5 bases each). Trimming cost V 1 base and J 5 bases, with 14 bases left between them. The CDR3 is 15 residues long. CDR1 is SGHVS, CDR2 FNYEAQ, per germline. CDR3 sequence (DNA): TGTGCCAGCAGCTTAGGAGGGGAAGCTATTGAGACCCAGTACTTC. Translating it yields CASSLGGEAIETQYF.

The V call is TRBV15, the J call TRBJ1-1; D uncertain. The V gene's germline CDR1 is LNHNV and CDR2 YYDKDF (reference sequence). The CDR3 is 14 amino acids. Trimming removed 0 bases at V and 6 bases at J, with 11 bases between. Here the CDR3 reads CATSRDQWGSEAFF. DNA of the CDR3: TGTGCCACCAGCAGAGATCAGTGGGGATCTGAAGCTTTCTTT.

The rearrangement joins TRBV9 to TRBJ2-7, with 8 nucleotides matching TRBD2. The germline V gene has CDR1 SGDLS and CDR2 YYNGEE. V lost 0 bases, J lost 6 bases, and 11 bases stayed unmatched. The CDR3 is made up of 16 amino acids. The CDR3 region is CASSVGWREALAEQYF. Written as DNA, the CDR3 is TGTGCCAGCAGCGTAGGCTGGCGGGAGGCCCTTGCCGAGCAGTACTTC. Filled out from reference TRBV9 and TRBJ2-7, the complete variable domain reads DSGVTQTPKHLITATGQRVTLRCSPRSGDLSVYWYQQSLDQGLQFLIQYYNGEERAKGNILERFSAQQFPDLHSELNLSSLELGDSALYFCASSVGWREALAEQYFGPGTRLTVT.

The chain links TRBV7-2 to TRBJ2-5, with D possibly called TRBD1 or TRBD2 (5 bases each). There are 15 residues in the CDR3. CDR1 and CDR2 from the germline V gene are SGHTA and FQGNSA. Trimming stripped 1 base from V and 5 bases from J, with 14 bases between. The CDR3 protein is CASSLVDRWGETQYF. The CDR3 nucleotides are TGTGCCAGCAGCTTAGTTGACAGATGGGGGGAGACCCAGTACTTC.

The chain carries TRBV6-6 and TRBJ1-5, with 9 bases that match TRBD1. Germline CDR1 and CDR2: MNHNY and SVGAGI (reference sequence). The CDR3 length is 15 residues. Losses at the gene ends were 8 bases for V and 0 bases for J; bases not matched to a gene: 5. Written as DNA, the CDR3 is TGTGCCAGCGGACAGGGGACCTATAGCAATCAGCCCCAGCATTTT. It is translated as CASGQGTYSNQPQHF.

V usage is TRBV7-9 and J usage is TRBJ1-5, with D possibly TRBD1 on 6 matching bases. Per germline, CDR1 SEHNR and CDR2 FQNEAQ (reference sequence). CDR3 length equals 15 residues. Trimming removed 3 bases at V and 2 bases at J, with 11 bases between. The CDR3 spells CASSLSRGGNQPQHF. The CDR3 DNA follows: TGTGCCAGCAGCTTGTCCAGGGGAGGCAATCAGCCCCAGCATTTT.

This clone was picked up one time. The chain is built from TRBV5-1 and TRBJ2-4, with 7 bases that match TRBD1. CDR1 SGHRS and CDR2 YFSETQ come from the germline V gene. The V gene end was trimmed by 3 bases and the J gene end by 7 bases; junction bases not matched to a gene: 7. This CDR3 is built from 14 residues. As DNA, the CDR3 is TGCGCCAGCAGCTCCTCAGGGGGAACGAACATTCAGTACTTC. It is translated as CASSSSGGTNIQYF.

The rearrangement joins TRBV6-5 to TRBJ1-1; D unresolved. Trimming removed 6 bases from V and 1 base from J, with 9 bases in between. CDR3 length: 13 residues. The germline V gene encodes CDR1 MNHEY and CDR2 SVGAGI. The CDR3 nucleotides read TGTGCCAGCAGAATAGGGCAGAACACTGAAGCTTTCTTT. Amino acids: CASRIGQNTEAFF.

This chain connects TRBV14 to TRBJ1-4, with a tentative D call TRBD1 (5 bases). V lost 3 bases and J lost 5, with 19 bases in between. Per the germline V gene, CDR1 is SGHDN and CDR2 is FVKESK. The CDR3 consists of 17 residues. The CDR3 sequence: CASSQFNRGTSNEKLFF. The CDR3 nucleotides are TGTGCCAGCAGCCAGTTCAATCGGGGGACTTCAAATGAAAAACTGTTTTTT.

The rearrangement links TRBV7-6 to TRBJ2-1, with unresolved D. The CDR3 sequence is 13 residues long. Germline assignment: CDR1 SGHVS and CDR2 FNYEAQ. V lost 1 base and J lost 8, with 9 bases in between. The CDR3 spells CASSLDPSYEQFF. The CDR3, as DNA: TGTGCCAGCAGCTTAGATCCGTCTTATGAGCAGTTCTTC.

This clone has more than one count but fewer than ten. The V call is TRBV29-1, the J call TRBJ1-1; D is unresolved. Germline assignment: CDR1 SQVTM and CDR2 ANQGSEA. V was shortened by 3 bases and J by 4 bases, with 6 bases between the two germline ends. The CDR3 length is 11 residues. The CDR3 region is CSVDRGTEAFF. CDR3 DNA: TGCAGCGTTGATCGGGGCACTGAAGCTTTCTTT.

Note on this clone: This sample includes further DNA sequences coding for the same CDR3. The chain links TRBV28 to TRBJ1-5, with 10 bases lining up with TRBD1. The CDR3 runs to 14 residues. Unmatched junction bases numbered 2, after V lost 5 bases and J lost 4 bases. In germline, CDR1 is MDHEN, CDR2 SYDVKM. The chain's CDR3 is CASSPGQGNQPQHF. Written as DNA, the CDR3 is TGTGCCAGCAGTCCGGGACAGGGGAATCAGCCCCAGCATTTT. Supplemented by reference TRBV28 and TRBJ1-5, the full variable domain reads DVKVTQSSRYLVKRTGEKVFLECVQDMDHENMFWYRQDPGLGLRLIYFSYDVKMKEKGDIPEGYSVSREKKERFSLILESASTNQTSMYLCASSPGQGNQPQHFGDGTRLSIL.

The genes are TRBV28 and TRBJ1-5, with D possibly being TRBD1 (6 bases). V was trimmed by 4 bases and J by 0 bases, leaving 13 bases between them. The CDR3 totals 16 residues. CDR1 is MDHEN and CDR2 is SYDVKM in the germline V gene. CDR3 in DNA: TGTGCCAGCAGTTCTACAGGGAGCTATAGCAATCAGCCCCAGCATTTT. Translated, it gives CASSSTGSYSNQPQHF.

This clone was observed a single time. J is TRBJ1-1 and V is TRBV5-6, with no clear D. CDR3 size: 14 residues. V lost 1 base and J lost 3, with 10 bases in between. Germline V gene data show CDR1 as SGHDT and CDR2 as YYEEEE. CDR3 sequence reads: CASSLQDGYTEAFF. CDR3 nucleotides: TGTGCCAGCAGCTTGCAGGATGGGTACACTGAAGCTTTCTTT.

This clone was seen only once. The CDR3 is CASSFTGTTSYGYTF. The CDR3 nucleotides read TGTGCCAGCAGTTTTACAGGGACTACCTCTTATGGCTACACCTTC. The rearrangement joins TRBV28 to TRBJ1-2, with D tentatively TRBD1 (6 bases). The ends were cut back, 3 bases at V and 5 bases at J, with 16 bases in the middle. The CDR3 is made up of 15 amino acids. CDR1 and CDR2 (germline): MDHEN, SYDVKM.

By share, this clone ranks as medium-sized. CDR3 in DNA: TGTGCCAGCAGCTTCCAGGGCATGAACACTGAAGCTTTCTTT. Translating gives CASSFQGMNTEAFF. V is TRBV7-9 and J is TRBJ1-1; a possible D gene is TRBD1 (5 bases). Germline V gene sequence: CDR1 SEHNR, CDR2 FQNEAQ (reference sequence). Trimming removed 3 bases from V and 0 bases from J, with 8 bases in between. The CDR3 runs to 14 residues.

The rearrangement uses TRBV28 and TRBJ2-7; 7 bases are shared with TRBD1. The length of the CDR3 is 15 residues. Looked up from germline, CDR1 is MDHEN and CDR2 is SYDVKM. V shed 2 bases, J shed 2 bases, and the junction held 6 bases outside the gene matches. CDR3 DNA: TGTGCCAGCAGTTTAGGGACAGCCGCGCCCTACGAGCAGTACGTC. It encodes CASSLGTAAPYEQYV.

In DNA form, the CDR3 reads TGTGCCAGCAGCTTAGGGCAGCGTCTAGAGACCCAGTACTTC. Its protein is CASSLGQRLETQYF. The chain carries TRBV7-6 and TRBJ2-5; D unclear. The CDR3 contains 14 residues. The germline V and J ends were trimmed by 1 base and 4 bases, with 10 bases remaining between them. Germline loops: CDR1 SGHVS, CDR2 FNYEAQ.

V is TRBV11-2 and J is TRBJ2-2; TRBD1 matches at 9 bases. This CDR3 spans 13 amino acids. V gave up 6 bases and J gave up 6 bases; unmatched junction bases: 2. Germline assignment: CDR1 SGHAT and CDR2 FQNNGV. CDR3 coding DNA: TGTGCCAGCAGGAGGACAGGGGCCGGGGAGCTGTTTTTT. It encodes CASRRTGAGELFF.